These 4 T cell receptor beta chains were all obtained from the same sample, sequenced in a study of CD8 T cells in ankylosing spondylitis. Notes on the study in general: Several highly homologous variants made up a TCR beta motif that seemed to typify ankylosing spondylitis blood.

TCRdb re-called the 5' RACE reads with MiXCR, one entry per CDR3 protein. The repertoire holds about 800,000 distinct CDR3 sequences, about 12% seen once, with approximately 0.46% in the top ten. The antigens these receptors bind are not known. Sequencing was done on a sample of blood, either unsorted or a sorted T cell fraction (not recorded which). The receptors were gathered from a male donor with ankylosing spondylitis.

This chain connects TRBV12-3 or TRBV12-4 to TRBJ1-3; D unresolved. V lost 2 bases and J lost 4, with 6 bases in between. The CDR3 runs 13 residues. DNA for the CDR3: TGTGCCAGCAGTTTACTGTTGGGAAACACCATATATTTT. Encoded protein: CASSLLLGNTIYF.

CDR3 residues: CASGRTMNTEAFF. DNA for the CDR3: TGCGCCAGCGGGAGGACCATGAACACTGAAGCTTTCTTT. The chain uses TRBV5-1 and TRBJ1-1; D is unclear. CDR3 length: 13 amino acids. Germline V gene data show CDR1 as SGHRS and CDR2 as YFSETQ. Trimming shortened V by 7 bases and J by 0 bases, and 10 bases separated the two germline ends.

This clonotype came up once. V and J are TRBV6-1 and TRBJ2-1; TRBD2 aligns across 10 bases. The germline V gene encodes CDR1 MNHNS and CDR2 SASEGT. The CDR3 is 17 amino acids. V lost 6 bases, J lost 4 bases, and 12 bases stayed unmatched. The CDR3 DNA sequence: TGTGCCAGCAGCCCCAGCGGGGGGGGCAGGGGATACAATGAGCAGTTCTTC. Amino acid sequence: CASSPSGGGRGYNEQFF.

The V and J genes are TRBV6-2 or TRBV6-3 and TRBJ1-2, with 8 bases lining up with TRBD1. J was trimmed by 3 bases and V by 6 bases; bases with no gene match: 12. The CDR3 loop spans 16 amino acids. CDR1 is MNHEY and CDR2 is SVGEGT in the germline V gene. CDR3 bases: TGTGCCAGCAGCCCACTCGCGGACAGGGCCTACTATGGCTACACCTTC. Residues: CASSPLADRAYYGYTF.